The rows below give T cell receptor beta chains drawn from one sample of a study of T cells in Graves' hyperthyroidism and ophthalmopathy. TCRdb used MiXCR to reprocess the multiplex PCR reads, holding one entry per CDR3 protein. Of about 500,000 distinct CDR3 sequences in the sample, about 16% were seen once. The specimen was blood. These receptors were obtained from a woman younger than 45 with Graves' ophthalmopathy. Each CDR3 is given with its conserved first and last residue. The D gene is left open where the match is weak. Not all rows give a size; the values are once, few, many and, for expanded clones, a class.

v_call: TRBV7-9
clone_size: .
j_call: TRBJ2-1
d_call: TRBD2
cdr3_aa: CASSPGTSGTSSYNEQFF
cdr3_nt: TGTGCCAGCAGTCCCGGGACTAGCGGAACCAGCTCCTACAATGAGCAGTTCTTC

v_call: TRBV7-2
clone_size: many
j_call: TRBJ2-1
d_call: TRBD2
cdr3_aa: CASSPPGLGYNEQFF
cdr3_nt: TGTGCCAGCAGCCCACCGGGACTAGGATACAATGAGCAGTTCTTC

v_call: TRBV28
clone_size: .
j_call: TRBJ1-1
d_call: .
cdr3_aa: CATSDSGGHTEAFF
cdr3_nt: TGTGCCACCAGTGATTCGGGAGGACACACTGAAGCTTTCTTT

v_call: TRBV24-1
clone_size: few
j_call: TRBJ2-7
d_call: TRBD2
cdr3_aa: CATSDGSLAELSEQYF
cdr3_nt: TGTGCCACCAGTGACGGCTCACTAGCGGAGCTTAGTGAGCAGTACTTC

v_call: TRBV30
clone_size: many
j_call: TRBJ2-2
d_call: .
cdr3_aa: CAWSVSTDGELFF
cdr3_nt: TGTGCCTGGAGTGTATCGACGGACGGGGAGCTGTTTTTT

v_call: TRBV6-1
clone_size: few
j_call: TRBJ1-5
d_call: .
cdr3_aa: CASSPRGGENQPQHF
cdr3_nt: TGTGCCAGCAGCCCTCGGGGTGGGGAGAATCAGCCCCAGCATTTT

v_call: TRBV2
clone_size: many
j_call: TRBJ2-1
d_call: .
cdr3_aa: CASSRDAAYNEQFF
cdr3_nt: TGTGCCAGCAGCCGGGACGCCGCCTACAATGAGCAGTTCTTC

v_call: TRBV29-1
clone_size: many
j_call: TRBJ2-5
d_call: TRBD1
cdr3_aa: CSVYGQGPTETQYF
cdr3_nt: TGCAGCGTTTACGGACAGGGGCCCACGGAGACCCAGTACTTC

v_call: TRBV9
clone_size: .
j_call: TRBJ2-3
d_call: TRBD1
cdr3_aa: CASSVEYRGQTDTQYF
cdr3_nt: TGTGCCAGCAGCGTAGAATACAGGGGGCAAACAGATACGCAGTATTTT

v_call: TRBV7-9
clone_size: .
j_call: TRBJ1-4
d_call: .
cdr3_aa: CASTELGTNEKLFF
cdr3_nt: TGTGCCAGCACAGAATTGGGAACTAATGAAAAACTGTTTTTT

v_call: TRBV20-1
clone_size: .
j_call: TRBJ2-1
d_call: .
cdr3_aa: CSPRGSGNEQFF
cdr3_nt: TGCAGTCCCAGGGGATCGGGTAATGAGCAGTTCTTC

v_call: TRBV11-1
clone_size: many
j_call: TRBJ1-1
d_call: .
cdr3_aa: CASVGGNTEAFF
cdr3_nt: TGTGCCAGCGTGGGGGGCAACACTGAAGCTTTCTTT

v_call: TRBV5-5
clone_size: many
j_call: TRBJ2-1
d_call: TRBD2
cdr3_aa: CASSLETLAGARYNEQFF
cdr3_nt: TGTGCCAGCAGCTTGGAGACTTTAGCGGGAGCAAGGTACAATGAGCAGTTCTTC

v_call: TRBV3-1
clone_size: .
j_call: TRBJ2-5
d_call: .
cdr3_aa: CASSQIPGTEVSLLGTQYF
cdr3_nt: TGTGCCAGCAGCCAAATCCCCGGGACCGAAGTGTCATTACTAGGGACCCAGTACTTC

v_call: TRBV6-5
clone_size: .
j_call: TRBJ2-2
d_call: TRBD1
cdr3_aa: CASSSFTGTANTWELFF
cdr3_nt: TGTGCCAGCAGTTCTTTCACCGGGACAGCGAACACCTGGGAGCTGTTTTTT

v_call: TRBV11-2
clone_size: few
j_call: TRBJ2-7
d_call: TRBD2
cdr3_aa: CASSPGLAGGRSSYEQYF
cdr3_nt: TGTGCCAGCAGCCCCGGACTAGCGGGAGGAAGGAGCTCCTACGAGCAGTACTTC

v_call: TRBV28
clone_size: few
j_call: TRBJ1-1
d_call: .
cdr3_aa: CASSFGRGSTEAFF
cdr3_nt: TGTGCCAGCAGTTTCGGTCGGGGGTCCACTGAAGCTTTCTTT

v_call: TRBV20-1
clone_size: many
j_call: TRBJ1-2
d_call: TRBD1
cdr3_aa: CSDGQGDNYGYTF
cdr3_nt: TGCAGTGACGGACAGGGGGATAACTATGGCTACACCTTC

v_call: TRBV7-2
clone_size: many
j_call: TRBJ2-7
d_call: TRBD2
cdr3_aa: CASSSKASGSSRYEQYF
cdr3_nt: TGTGCCAGCAGCTCCAAAGCTAGCGGGAGTAGCCGGTACGAGCAGTACTTC

v_call: TRBV2
clone_size: many
j_call: TRBJ2-1
d_call: .
cdr3_aa: CASSVRDNEQFF
cdr3_nt: TGTGCCAGCAGCGTCCGGGACAATGAGCAGTTCTTC